This T cell receptor beta chain came from a study of blood T cell repertoires in COVID-19. Clones were sequenced by immunoSEQ multiplex PCR, and TCRdb holds only the in-frame ones, with some missing. The sample has tens of thousands of clones; 85% to 90% are singletons. CDR3 length equals 14 residues. Germline lookup yields CDR1 SGHRS and CDR2 YFSETQ. The trim removed 0 bases at V and 3 bases at J, leaving 2 bases unmatched. The sample consisted of peripheral blood. This sequence originates from a man aged 45-65 years with active COVID-19. V usage is TRBV5-1 and J usage is TRBJ1-1, with 7 bases aligning to TRBD1. CDR3 loop: CASSLGGQDTEAFF. CDR3 nucleotide sequence: TGCGCCAGCAGCTTGGGAGGACAGGACACTGAAGCTTTCTTT.